This T cell receptor (beta chain) is from a study of blood T cell repertoires in COVID-19. Study in general: The United States, Italy and Spain supplied acute and convalescent COVID-19 samples.

The CDR3 sequence is 15 residues long. CDR1 is SGHRS and CDR2 is YFSETQ in the germline V gene. The V end was cut by 7 bases, the J end by 3 bases, with 18 bases between. Generated by immunoSEQ multiplex PCR, the TCRdb table keeps only in-frame clones and is missing some. The sample lists a few hundred thousand clones, 70% to 90% occurring once. The clonotype comes from a woman aged 65 to 85 with active or convalescent COVID-19. V usage is TRBV5-1 and J usage is TRBJ2-3; D unresolved. The sample taken for sequencing was peripheral blood. The DNA of the CDR3 is TGCGCCAGCGGGCCTTTACCTTCAATAACAGATACGCAGTATTTT. This translates into CASGPLPSITDTQYF.